This TCR beta chain was sequenced in a study of chemoradiotherapy in HPV16-positive cancers. Study background: Candidate HPV-specific T-cell clones and common TCR motifs came from functional assays in two HPV16-positive patients.

The assay was immunoSEQ multiplex PCR, and TCRdb's table has in-frame clones only and misses some. This table holds approximately 32,000 clones, 80% to 90% found once. Whole-study findings and limits: Only a couple of HPV16-positive patients supplied the functional HPV-specificity definition.

V lost 6 bases to trimming and J lost 3 bases; unmatched junction nucleotides: 23. Looked up from germline, CDR1 is LGHNA and CDR2 is YSLEER. The CDR3 sequence is 22 residues long. This clone has only a few counts. Antigen specificity is unknown. V and J are TRBV4-3 and TRBJ2-2; TRBD2 matches at 12 bases. The specimen was blood, collected from a patient who underwent chemoradiotherapy. The TCR was taken from a human donor with HPV-associated anogenital cancer. The CDR3 DNA reads TGCGCCAGCAGGCCTTCGAGCGGGGTCAGACTAGCGGGAGTAGCGTACACCGGGGAGCTGTTTTTT. It specifies CASRPSSGVRLAGVAYTGELFF.